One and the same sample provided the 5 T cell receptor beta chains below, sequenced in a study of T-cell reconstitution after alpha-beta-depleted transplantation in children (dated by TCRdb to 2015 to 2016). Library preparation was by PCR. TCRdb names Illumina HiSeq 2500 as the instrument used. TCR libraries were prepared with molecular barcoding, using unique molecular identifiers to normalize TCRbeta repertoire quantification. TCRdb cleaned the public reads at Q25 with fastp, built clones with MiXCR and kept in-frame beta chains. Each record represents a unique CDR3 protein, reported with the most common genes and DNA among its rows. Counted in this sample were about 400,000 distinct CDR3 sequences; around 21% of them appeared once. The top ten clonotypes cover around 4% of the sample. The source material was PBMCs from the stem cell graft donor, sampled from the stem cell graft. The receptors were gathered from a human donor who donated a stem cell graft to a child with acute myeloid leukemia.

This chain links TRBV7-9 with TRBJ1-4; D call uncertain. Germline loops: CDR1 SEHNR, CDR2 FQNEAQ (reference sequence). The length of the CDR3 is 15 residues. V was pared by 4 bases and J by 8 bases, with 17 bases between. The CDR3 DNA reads TGTGCCAGCAGCTCCCCGATTGTCTGGCAAGAAAAACTGTTTTTT. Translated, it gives CASSSPIVWQEKLFF.

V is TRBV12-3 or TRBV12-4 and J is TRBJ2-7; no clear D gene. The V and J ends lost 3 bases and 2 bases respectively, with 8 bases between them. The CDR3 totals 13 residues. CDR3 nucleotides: TGTGCCAGCAGTTTGCACTCCACCTACGAGCAGTACTTC. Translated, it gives CASSLHSTYEQYF.

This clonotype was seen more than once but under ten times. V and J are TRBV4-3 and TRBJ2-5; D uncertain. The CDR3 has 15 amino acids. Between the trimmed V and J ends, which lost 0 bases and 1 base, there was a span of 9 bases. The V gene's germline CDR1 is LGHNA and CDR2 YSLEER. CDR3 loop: CASSQDGRSQETQYF. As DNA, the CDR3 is TGCGCCAGCAGCCAAGACGGGCGATCCCAAGAGACCCAGTACTTC.

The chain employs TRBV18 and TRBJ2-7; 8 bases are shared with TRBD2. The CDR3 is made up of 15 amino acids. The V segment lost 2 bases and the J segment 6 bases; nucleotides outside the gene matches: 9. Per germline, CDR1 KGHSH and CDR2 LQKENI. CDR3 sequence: CASSPGYSGKGEQYF. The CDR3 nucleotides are TGTGCCAGCTCACCAGGGTATAGCGGGAAAGGCGAGCAGTACTTC.

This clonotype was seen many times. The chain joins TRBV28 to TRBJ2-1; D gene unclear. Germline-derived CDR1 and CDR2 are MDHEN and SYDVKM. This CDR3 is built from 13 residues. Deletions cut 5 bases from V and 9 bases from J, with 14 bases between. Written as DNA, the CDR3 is TGTGCCAGCAGTCTAGGGCAGATCGGTGAGCAGTTCTTC. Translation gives CASSLGQIGEQFF.